This TCR beta chain was identified in a study of blood T cell repertoires in COVID-19. Trimming pared 4 bases from V and 3 bases from J, leaving 10 bases between. This CDR3 comprises 13 residues. This clone was detected only once. Profiled with immunoSEQ multiplex PCR; TCRdb holds only in-frame clones, not every one. This sample carries 200,000 to 250,000 clones, over 75% of them seen once, and the ten largest clones take roughly 3.7%. The clonotype was recovered from a woman in her thirties who had been exposed to COVID-19. J is TRBJ2-7 and V is TRBV12-3 or TRBV12-4; possible D gene TRBD1, 5 bases. Material: PBMCs or T cells enriched from blood (not recorded which). CDR3 DNA: TGTGCCAGCAGTTCCGCAGGGTTCTACGAGCAGTACTTC. Its protein is CASSSAGFYEQYF.